This paragraph covers one T cell receptor beta chain sequence. Antigen unknown. The junction had 1 base not matched to a gene; V was cut back by 0 bases and J by 0 bases. Germline V gene data show CDR1 as SGHRS and CDR2 as YFSETQ. This CDR3 contains 15 residues. The sample is drawn from a study of CD8+ T cells in alopecia areata. General study results and limits: Among the cells sequenced in scalp samples are also the resident alphabeta T cells of normal skin.

Sequencing relied on a cDNA template that was reverse transcribed from extracted RNA. Method: immunoSEQ multiplex PCR; TCRdb's copy keeps in-frame clones and lacks some. The table has about 110,000 clones, around 55% seen once. The chain has TRBV5-1 and TRBJ1-1; 8 bases fit TRBD1. The sequence was collected from a human donor in good health. The sequenced sample was CD8+ T cells sorted from blood. The CDR3 loop reads CASSLGQGMNTEAFF. In DNA, the CDR3 is TGCGCCAGCAGCTTGGGACAGGGGATGAACACTGAAGCTTTCTTT.